Included here is one T cell receptor (beta chain) sequence, with context. V dropped 2 bases and J dropped 4; count of bases not matched to a gene: 10. This CDR3 is 19 amino acids long. CDR1 and CDR2 (germline): SGHTA, FQGNSA. This sample was taken from a study of long-term antiretroviral therapy in people with HIV. The assay used was immunoSEQ (version v3.0), run at survey level. TCRdb's copy holds only in-frame clones and misses some; the assay was immunoSEQ multiplex PCR. The top ten hold approximately 6.5% of the sample, which has 15,000 to 20,000 clones, 75% to 85% seen once. The chain joins TRBV7-2 to TRBJ2-1; 14 bases are shared with TRBD2. Sequences were derived from unsorted PBMCs, sampled at the start of antiretroviral therapy, before treatment. The clonotype was recovered from a man younger than 30 with HIV. In DNA form, the CDR3 reads TGTGCCAGCAGCTTACTACCGGGACTAGCGGGAGTATTTTACAATGAGCAGTTCTTC. Its translation: CASSLLPGLAGVFYNEQFF.